This T cell receptor (beta chain) was documented in a study of blood T cell repertoires in COVID-19. Study overall: T cells, B-cell-depleted T cells, or PBMCs provided the cDNA or gDNA that served as material.

The V segment lost 2 bases and the J segment 0 bases; nucleotides outside the gene matches: 3. Per germline, CDR1 SGHRS and CDR2 YFSETQ. The CDR3 is 15 residues long. Participants, about 18 to 90 years old, spanned under 25 US areas. Grouping used clinical history reported by participants in a survey and questionnaire. Recovered status in Cohort 3 required two negative PCRs, clearance, or symptom resolution. The repertoire was sequenced with immunoSEQ multiplex PCR; TCRdb's copy has only in-frame clones and lacks some. In the table there are about 290,000 clones, about nine tenths of which are singletons.

The specimen sequenced was PBMCs or T cells enriched from blood (not recorded which). The chain links TRBV5-1 to TRBJ1-2; TRBD1 matches 8 bases. This TCR was sampled from a woman in her thirties or forties who had recovered from COVID-19. The CDR3 DNA reads as TGCGCCAGCAGCTTAGGGACAGGCACTAACTATGGCTACACCTTC. Amino acid sequence: CASSLGTGTNYGYTF.